The 9 T cell receptor beta chains listed next were all sequenced from one sample in a study of blood T cells in healthy people across ages. It was with a sample-barcoded 5' primer and a J-beta primer mix that a second PCR of about 6 to 11 cycles was run. TCRdb redid the calling of the 5' RACE reads with MiXCR, one entry per CDR3 protein. This repertoire shows some 760,000 distinct CDR3 sequences, approximately 25% found once; its top ten account for under 4.5%. This same sample was also part of a study on T cells of mothers and their children.

The sequencing sample was made of blood. All receptors come from a boy aged 5-17 years in good health.

The chain joins TRBV6-5 to TRBJ2-4; no clear D gene. V lost 6 bases and J 10 bases, leaving 19 bases between the germline ends. The germline gives CDR1 MNHEY, CDR2 SVGAGI. The CDR3 is made up of 14 amino acids. CDR3 protein: CASRYNGLTRIQYF. In DNA form, the CDR3 reads TGTGCCAGCAGATATAATGGTTTGACAAGAATTCAGTACTTC.

The table lists this clonotype with a few counts. V is TRBV9 and J is TRBJ2-5; D remains unclear. Germline CDR1 SGDLS, CDR2 YYNGEE. This CDR3 contains 14 residues. The V and J ends lost 3 bases and 3 bases respectively, with 12 bases between them. The DNA of the CDR3 is TGTGCCAGCAGCGCTGGAAGCGCTAAAGAGACCCAGTACTTC. This sequence encodes CASSAGSAKETQYF.

The chain joins TRBV5-1 to TRBJ2-1, with 9 bases aligning to TRBD2. The germline gives CDR1 SGHRS, CDR2 YFSETQ. Trimming cost V 0 bases and J 6 bases; bases outside gene matches: 4. This CDR3 region has 15 residues. In nucleotides, the CDR3 is TGCGCCAGCAGCTTGGTCGGGACTAGCAGCAATGAGCAGTTCTTC. Protein: CASSLVGTSSNEQFF.

This clonotype occurred a few times. The genes are TRBV28 and TRBJ2-1; weak D call: TRBD2 (5 bases). The closer fit of TRBJ2-5 to the DNA end suggests the J call may be wrong. CDR1 is MDHEN, CDR2 SYDVKM, per germline. The CDR3 runs to 13 residues. The CDR3 here is CASSLTGKPAQYF. For the CDR3, the DNA is TGTGCCAGCAGTTTGACCGGGAAACCGGCCCAGTACTTC.

This clonotype occurred a few times. This chain joins TRBV28 and TRBJ1-3, with a tentative D call TRBD1 (5 bases). Trimming shortened V by 7 bases and J by 0 bases, and 16 bases separated the two germline ends. The CDR3 extends over 16 amino acids. Per germline, CDR1 MDHEN and CDR2 SYDVKM. The CDR3 nucleotides are TGTGCCAGCATCAAATGGGGGAGTCTCTCTGGAAACACCATATATTTT. Protein sequence: CASIKWGSLSGNTIYF. Full variable domain (outside the CDR3, taken from reference TRBV28 and TRBJ1-3): DVKVTQSSRYLVKRTGEKVFLECVQDMDHENMFWYRQDPGLGLRLIYFSYDVKMKEKGDIPEGYSVSREKKERFSLILESASTNQTSMYLCASIKWGSLSGNTIYFGEGSWLTVV.

This clonotype was observed a handful of times. The rearrangement joins TRBV7-2 to TRBJ2-3; either TRBD1 or TRBD2 may supply D (7 bases each). Germline CDR1 SGHTA, CDR2 FQGNSA. The CDR3 consists of 16 residues. With 5 bases removed from V and 0 bases from J, the gap between germline ends came to 15 bases. DNA for the CDR3: TGTGCCAGCAGCCCCCAGGGGGGGAAGAGCACAGATACGCAGTATTTT. Encoded protein: CASSPQGGKSTDTQYF. Filled out from reference TRBV7-2 and TRBJ2-3, the complete variable domain reads GAGVSQSPSNKVTEKGKDVELRCDPISGHTALYWYRQSLGQGLEFLIYFQGNSAPDKSGLPSDRFSAERTGGSVSTLTIQRTQQEDSAVYLCASSPQGGKSTDTQYFGPGTRLTVL.

V and J are TRBV21-1 and TRBJ2-7. TRBV21-1 is designated a pseudogene. This CDR3 region has 15 residues. The CDR3 is CASSPKRGSIYEQYF. In DNA form, the CDR3 reads TGTGCCAGCAGCCCGAAGCGCGGGAGCATCTACGAGCAGTACTTC.

This clonotype was picked up a small number of times. V and J are TRBV29-1 and TRBJ2-7; D perhaps matches TRBD1 (5 bases). Trimming pared 4 bases from V and 2 bases from J, leaving 15 bases between. Germline V gene data show CDR1 as SQVTM and CDR2 as ANQGSEA. This CDR3 contains 14 residues. Here the CDR3 reads CSVVSSDSPYEQYF. CDR3 coding DNA: TGCAGCGTTGTATCTTCCGACAGCCCCTACGAGCAGTACTTC.

The genes are TRBV4-3 and TRBJ2-7; 10 bases are a match to TRBD1. The trim removed 4 bases at V and 0 bases at J, leaving 3 bases unmatched. The CDR3 consists of 15 residues. Germline lookup yields CDR1 LGHNA and CDR2 YSLEER. The CDR3 reads CASSLGQGISYEQYF. CDR3 DNA: TGCGCCAGCAGCCTGGGACAGGGGATCTCCTACGAGCAGTACTTC.